This TCR beta chain emerged from a study of blood T cell repertoires in COVID-19. This clone was detected only once. Method: immunoSEQ multiplex PCR; TCRdb's copy keeps in-frame clones and lacks some. The table has some 300,000 clones, around 92% seen once. The source is a woman between 45 and 65 years old who had been exposed to COVID-19. The sample comprised PBMCs or T cells enriched from blood (not recorded which).

CDR3 nucleotides: TGCGCCAGCAGCATGGACATGTCACCCCTCCACTTT. Amino acids: CASSMDMSPLHF. The rearrangement uses TRBV5-1 and TRBJ1-6, with D perhaps matching TRBD1 (5 bases). Looked up from germline, CDR1 is SGHRS and CDR2 is YFSETQ. The ends were cut back, 4 bases at V and 10 bases at J, with 9 bases in the middle. The CDR3 totals 12 residues.